These 21 T cell receptor beta chains share one sample of origin, sequenced in a study of CD8+ T cells in alopecia areata. cDNA serving as the sequencing template came from extracted, reverse transcribed RNA. Generated by immunoSEQ multiplex PCR, the TCRdb table keeps only in-frame clones and is missing some. The sample holds 220,000 or so clones, 50% to 70% seen once. Sequenced material: CD4+ T cells sorted from blood, taken at week 0. The receptors originated from a human donor with alopecia areata.

The gene calls are TRBV14 and TRBJ2-7; 14 positions agree with TRBD2. Looked up from germline, CDR1 is SGHDN and CDR2 is FVKESK. The CDR3 is 19 residues long. V lost 2 bases and J lost 3; bases outside the gene matches: 12. The CDR3 region is CASSQHHRGLAGVVYEQYF. CDR3 DNA: TGTGCCAGCAGCCAACATCATCGGGGACTAGCGGGAGTTGTCTACGAGCAGTACTTC.

This clone was counted between two and nine times. The rearrangement joins TRBV30 to TRBJ1-1; maybe TRBD1 (6 bases). The CDR3 covers 14 residues. The ends were cut back, 1 base at V and 4 bases at J, with 13 bases in the middle. Germline CDR1 GTSNPN, CDR2 SVGIG (reference sequence). CDR3 sequence reads: CAWSGGGAATEAFF. DNA for the CDR3: TGTGCCTGGAGTGGTGGGGGGGCCGCCACTGAAGCTTTCTTT.

This clone was seen more than once but under ten times. The CDR3 coding sequence is TGTGCCAGCAGCCCCGGTGGGGGGAAACTGTTTTTT. Its translation is CASSPGGGKLFF. J is TRBJ1-4 and V is TRBV11-2; tentative D call: TRBD1 (5 bases). CDR1 and CDR2 (germline): SGHAT, FQNNGV. This CDR3 has 12 amino acids. V was clipped by 5 bases and J by 11 bases, with 12 bases between them.

This chain joins TRBV4-1 and TRBJ2-1; D possibly matches TRBD1 or TRBD2 (5 bases each). The CDR3 loop spans 17 amino acids. The germline V gene has CDR1 MGHRA and CDR2 YSYEKL. V lost 0 bases and J 4 bases, leaving 16 bases between the germline ends. CDR3 in DNA: TGCGCCAGCAGCCAAGAAGGTGCAGGGAGTAGGTACAATGAGCAGTTCTTC. Its translation is CASSQEGAGSRYNEQFF.

The rearrangement links TRBV25-1 to TRBJ2-7; D perhaps matches TRBD2 (5 bases). Germline CDR1 and CDR2: MGHDK and SYGVNS. The V end was cut by 8 bases, the J end by 2 bases, with 22 bases between. The CDR3 runs to 16 residues. CDR3 region: CASSPVGGSGTYEQYF. CDR3 in DNA: TGTGCCAGCTCCCCCGTGGGTGGGTCGGGGACCTACGAGCAGTACTTC.

The gene calls are TRBV30 and TRBJ2-3, with D maybe TRBD2 (5 bases). V lost 4 bases, J lost 0 bases, and 11 bases lay in between. Germline V gene data show CDR1 as GTSNPN and CDR2 as SVGIG (reference sequence). CDR3 length: 14 residues. Written as DNA, the CDR3 is TGTGCCTGGAAAGGGAGCGGAAGCACAGATACGCAGTATTTT. This encodes CAWKGSGSTDTQYF.

V is TRBV28 and J is TRBJ2-3, with D possibly being TRBD2 (5 bases). CDR3 length: 11 amino acids. The V end lost 8 bases, the J end lost 6 bases, and 9 bases lay between the germline ends. Germline CDR1 is MDHEN and CDR2 is SYDVKM. In DNA, the CDR3 is TGTGCCAGCGTCGGCGGGGATACGCAGTATTTT. Amino acid sequence: CASVGGDTQYF.

The V call is TRBV7-3, the J call TRBJ2-1; maybe TRBD2 (6 bases). V lost 1 base and J lost 8, with 15 bases in between. The CDR3 runs to 15 residues. Germline V gene sequence: CDR1 SGHTA, CDR2 FQGTGA. The CDR3 reads CASSLSGTRGDEQFF. The CDR3 DNA reads as TGTGCCAGCAGCTTAAGTGGCACCCGCGGGGATGAGCAGTTCTTC.

J is TRBJ1-1 and V is TRBV29-1; 7 bases are shared with TRBD1. From germline, CDR1 is SQVTM and CDR2 ANQGSEA. The CDR3 is 13 amino acids. V lost 7 bases to trimming and J lost 10 bases; unmatched junction nucleotides: 15. As DNA, the CDR3 is TGCAGCGCGTTGGTCAGGGGGGTTGACGGAGCTTTCTTT. It is translated as CSALVRGVDGAFF.

The chain combines TRBV5-1 with TRBJ1-2; a weak D match, TRBD1 (6 bases). The CDR3 loop spans 14 amino acids. The germline V and J ends were trimmed by 0 bases and 8 bases, with 14 bases remaining between them. CDR1 and CDR2 from the germline V gene are SGHRS and YFSETQ. The CDR3 spells CASSLGQGREGYTF. The CDR3 region has the DNA TGCGCCAGCAGCTTGGGGCAGGGGCGAGAAGGCTACACCTTC. Combining the CDR3 with reference TRBV5-1 and TRBJ1-2 gives the whole variable domain KAGVTQTPRYLIKTRGQQVTLSCSPISGHRSVSWYQQTPGQGLQFLFEYFSETQRNKGNFPGRFSGRQFSNSRSEMNVSTLELGDSALYLCASSLGQGREGYTFGSGTRLTVV.

This clone has only a few counts. The chain couples TRBV2 to TRBJ1-3; 8 positions agree with TRBD1. Germline CDR1 is SNHLY and CDR2 is FYNNEI. Trimming took 7 bases from V and 0 from J; bases not matched to a gene: 8. CDR3 length: 16 amino acids. The CDR3 coding sequence is TGTGCCAGCATCGGACAGGGTCGCTTCTCTGGAAACACCATATATTTT. It translates to CASIGQGRFSGNTIYF.

This clone was detected a few times. V gene TRBV25-1 combines with J gene TRBJ2-3; possibly TRBD2 for D (5 bases). Trimming removed 6 bases from V and 2 bases from J, with 18 bases in between. The CDR3 extends over 16 amino acids. Germline lookup yields CDR1 MGHDK and CDR2 SYGVNS. The CDR3 protein is CASSPTAGVATDTQYF. DNA for the CDR3: TGTGCCAGCAGCCCCACGGCCGGGGTAGCCACAGATACGCAGTATTTT.

This clone occurred once. This rearrangement joins TRBV13 to TRBJ1-2; 9 positions match TRBD1. Germline V lookup: CDR1 PRHDT, CDR2 FYEKMQ (reference sequence). The CDR3 runs to 14 residues. V dropped 7 bases and J dropped 8; count of bases not matched to a gene: 11. Here the CDR3 reads CASTRLGQGGGYTF. The CDR3 DNA is TGTGCCAGCACCCGCCTGGGACAGGGAGGAGGCTACACCTTC. Variable domain in full (rest from reference TRBV13 and TRBJ1-2): AAGVIQSPRHLIKEKRETATLKCYPIPRHDTVYWYQQGPGQDPQFLISFYEKMQSDKGSIPDRFSAQQFSDYHSELNMSSLELGDSALYFCASTRLGQGGGYTFGSGTRLTVV.

This clone was counted a few times. The CDR3 is CASSLRGPEDYEQYF. The CDR3 DNA follows: TGCGCCAGCAGCCTGAGGGGACCCGAAGACTACGAGCAGTACTTC. The chain couples TRBV5-1 to TRBJ2-7; D is tentatively TRBD1 or TRBD2 (5 bases each). V was shortened by 4 bases and J by 3 bases, with 17 bases between the two germline ends. The CDR3 has 15 residues. Germline CDR1 reads SGHRS; CDR2 reads YFSETQ.

The chain has TRBV15 and TRBJ1-1; 9 nucleotides line up with TRBD1. This CDR3 is built from 16 residues. J was trimmed by 0 bases and V by 5 bases; bases with no gene match: 7. CDR1 is LNHNV, CDR2 YYDKDF, per germline (reference sequence). DNA for the CDR3: TGTGCCACCAGCTTGGGGACAGGGACCATGAACACTGAAGCTTTCTTT. Residues: CATSLGTGTMNTEAFF. Full variable domain (remainder filled in from reference TRBV15 and TRBJ1-1): DAMVIQNPRYQVTQFGKPVTLSCSQTLNHNVMYWYQQKSSQAPKLLFHYYDKDFNNEADTPDNFQSRRPNTSFCFLDIRSPGLGDTAMYLCATSLGTGTMNTEAFFGQGTRLTVV.

This clone was detected only a few times. The sample has other DNA sequences that encode this CDR3 too. V usage is TRBV5-1 and J usage is TRBJ2-3, with 7 bases identical to TRBD1. With V trimmed by 2 bases and J by 4 bases, 1 base remained unmatched. The germline V gene has CDR1 SGHRS and CDR2 YFSETQ. This CDR3 comprises 13 residues. In nucleotides, the CDR3 is TGCGCCAGCAGCTTAGGGACAGCAGATACGCAGTATTTT. Translated, it gives CASSLGTADTQYF.

This clone occurred a few times. The genes are TRBV9 and TRBJ1-2; no clear D gene. CDR3 length: 17 residues. V gave up 0 bases and J gave up 4 bases, with 19 bases separating them. From germline, CDR1 is SGDLS and CDR2 YYNGEE. CDR3 protein: CASSVGIADLYGYGYTF. The DNA for the CDR3 is TGTGCCAGCAGCGTAGGTATAGCGGACCTTTACGGCTATGGCTACACCTTC.

This chain uses TRBV23-1 with TRBJ1-1, with no clear D. TRBV23-1 is noted as an ORF with a role that remains uncertain. CDR3 length: 11 residues. V was clipped by 10 bases and J by 4 bases, with 10 bases between them. DNA for the CDR3: TGCGCCAAGCGTAGGATCACTGAAGCTTTCTTT. It encodes CAKRRITEAFF.

This CDR3 reads CASSTSSGINTEAFF. CDR3 coding DNA: TGTGCCAGCAGTACATCCTCGGGGATTAACACTGAAGCTTTCTTT. This chain connects TRBV27 to TRBJ1-1; D ambiguous. Germline V gene data show CDR1 as MNHEY and CDR2 as SMNVEV (reference sequence). This CDR3 has 15 residues. V was shortened by 5 bases and J by 2 bases, with 15 bases between the two germline ends.

V and J are TRBV5-4 and TRBJ1-1; TRBD1 matches at 7 bases. V gave up 4 bases and J gave up 1 base; unmatched junction bases: 7. The CDR3 contains 15 residues. Germline V lookup: CDR1 SGHNT, CDR2 YYREEE (reference sequence). For the CDR3, the DNA is TGTGCCAGCAGCCTCCGACAGGGATCGAACACTGAAGCTTTCTTT. Translating it yields CASSLRQGSNTEAFF.

The genes are TRBV2 and TRBJ2-7; 8 positions agree with TRBD1. Germline V gives CDR1 SNHLY, CDR2 FYNNEI. The CDR3 has 13 residues. J lost 3 bases, V lost 7 bases, and 5 bases had no gene match. Here the CDR3 reads CASTPDRVYEQYF. The CDR3 region has the DNA TGTGCCAGCACCCCGGACAGGGTCTACGAGCAGTACTTC.